The 28 T cell receptor beta chains listed next were all sequenced from one sample in a study of CD8 T cells in ankylosing spondylitis. Via MiXCR, TCRdb re-called the 5' RACE reads, giving one row per CDR3 protein. The data hold 150,000 to 200,000 distinct CDR3 sequences, with under 14% observed a single time. Specimen: blood, either unsorted or a sorted T cell fraction (not recorded which). The receptors originated from a male donor with ankylosing spondylitis or in good health (not recorded which).

This clonotype has ten or more counts. The V gene is TRBV5-1, the J gene TRBJ1-5, with a weak D call TRBD1 (5 bases). Germline CDR1 is SGHRS and CDR2 is YFSETQ. The CDR3 spans 15 residues. V was shortened by 0 bases and J by 0 bases, with 7 bases between the two germline ends. CDR3 sequence (DNA): TGCGCCAGCAGCTTGGGGGGCAATAGCAATCAGCCCCAGCATTTT. Translation: CASSLGGNSNQPQHF.

There are many counts of this clonotype. The rearrangement joins TRBV4-1 to TRBJ2-6; 9 positions agree with TRBD1. Germline CDR1 is MGHRA and CDR2 is YSYEKL. V lost 0 bases, J lost 0 bases, and 3 bases stayed unmatched. This CDR3 comprises 18 residues. CDR3 sequence (DNA): TGCGCCAGCAGCCAAGATGGGACAGGGTTCTCTGGGGCCAACGTCCTGACTTTC. Protein product: CASSQDGTGFSGANVLTF.

The V gene is TRBV2, the J gene TRBJ2-7; no definite D call. This CDR3 is built from 14 residues. CDR1 is SNHLY and CDR2 is FYNNEI in the germline V gene. Trimming stripped 9 bases from V and 0 bases from J, with 15 bases between. DNA of the CDR3: TGTGCCAGTAGCCCTGCGGTGAACTCCTACGAGCAGTACTTC. Its translation: CASSPAVNSYEQYF.

This clonotype has just a few counts. The rearrangement links TRBV5-1 to TRBJ1-1, with D possibly being TRBD1 (6 bases). Trimming took off 1 base at V and 3 bases at J, with 7 bases between the two ends. This CDR3 has 13 residues. CDR1 is SGHRS, CDR2 YFSETQ, per germline. CDR3 sequence (DNA): TGCGCCAGCAGCTTGACAGGGCACACTGAAGCTTTCTTT. Protein: CASSLTGHTEAFF.

Details on this clonotype: A single base separates this from a much larger clone, so it may be a read error. The chain recombines TRBV12-3 or TRBV12-4 with TRBJ1-5, with TRBD1 matching over 7 bases. The CDR3 covers 15 residues. The CDR3 reads CTSSLSQGSNQPQHF. DNA for the CDR3: TGTACCAGCAGTTTATCACAGGGGAGCAATCAGCCCCAGCATTTT.

In this sample, this clonotype turned up many times. The J gene is TRBJ1-1, the V gene TRBV12-3 or TRBV12-4; D is uncertain. The CDR3 is made up of 14 amino acids. The ends were cut back, 4 bases at V and 0 bases at J, with 9 bases in the middle. CDR3 sequence reads: CASSSGTLNTEAFF. The CDR3 nucleotides read TGTGCCAGCAGTTCGGGAACACTGAACACTGAAGCTTTCTTT.

This clonotype was found many times. V and J are TRBV5-8 and TRBJ2-7; maybe TRBD2 (6 bases). With 0 bases removed from V and 6 bases from J, the gap between germline ends came to 16 bases. CDR1 and CDR2 from the germline V gene are SGHTS and YDEGEE. This CDR3 has 15 residues. Written as DNA, the CDR3 is TGTGCCAGCAGCTTGGCTGCGGGATCGCCGCTCGAGCAGTACTTC. Protein: CASSLAAGSPLEQYF. Drawing the rest from reference TRBV5-8 and TRBJ2-7, the complete variable domain is EAGVTQSPTHLIKTRGQQATLRCSPISGHTSVYWYQQALGLGLQFLLWYDEGEERNRGNFPPRFSGRQFPNYSSELNVNALELEDSALYLCASSLAAGSPLEQYFGPGTRLTVT.

This clonotype was detected ten times or more. V gene TRBV7-2 combines with J gene TRBJ2-1; 7 bases agree with TRBD1. The CDR3 is made up of 13 amino acids. Per germline, CDR1 SGHTA and CDR2 FQGNSA. J lost 12 bases, V lost 0 bases, and 5 bases had no gene match. This CDR3 is CASSLAGQAVQFF. CDR3 sequence (DNA): TGTGCCAGCAGCTTAGCCGGACAGGCCGTGCAGTTCTTC.

This clonotype was observed at least ten times. This sequence joins TRBV5-1 and TRBJ1-1; TRBD1 agrees at 7 bases. From germline, CDR1 is SGHRS and CDR2 YFSETQ. Germline trimming cut 3 bases from V and 1 base from J; bases unmatched to any gene: 6. The CDR3 loop spans 15 amino acids. CDR3 loop: CASSSPGQKNTEAFF. The DNA for the CDR3 is TGCGCCAGCAGCTCCCCGGGACAGAAGAACACTGAAGCTTTCTTT.

This clonotype was observed at least ten times. The rearrangement uses TRBV5-1 and TRBJ2-1; maybe TRBD2 (5 bases). V lost 4 bases, J lost 5 bases, and 10 bases lay in between. The CDR3 contains 13 residues. Per germline, CDR1 SGHRS and CDR2 YFSETQ. The CDR3 sequence: CASSLAPDNEQFF. DNA of the CDR3: TGCGCCAGCAGCCTAGCTCCGGACAATGAGCAGTTCTTC.

The sample holds many counts of this clonotype. The genes are TRBV7-8 and TRBJ2-2; D is unclear. The CDR3 has 15 residues. CDR1 is SGHVS, CDR2 FQNEAQ, per germline. V was cut by 0 bases and J by 2 bases, with 7 bases left in between. The CDR3 nucleotides read TGTGCCAGCAGCTTAGCAGGGATTAACACCGGGGAGCTGTTTTTT. This encodes CASSLAGINTGELFF.

As concerns this clonotype: With a much larger clone just one base away, this may be a read error. The genes are TRBV25-1 and TRBJ2-2; tentative D call: TRBD2 (6 bases). CDR1 is MGHDK, CDR2 SYGVNS, per germline. Trimming left V 1 base short and J 0 bases short, with 9 bases between. The CDR3 runs 16 residues. The CDR3 loop reads CASSEWGEPNTGELFF. CDR3 DNA: TGTGCCAGCAGTGAATGGGGGGAGCCGAACACCGGGGAGCTGTTTTTT.

Many counts were recorded for this clonotype. CDR3 loop: CASSYAGSPLHF. Here the CDR3 DNA reads TGTGCCAGCAGTTACGCGGGTTCACCCCTCCACTTT. This sequence joins TRBV6-5 and TRBJ1-6; D unresolved. CDR1 is MNHEY, CDR2 SVGAGI, per germline. The CDR3 covers 12 residues. Trimming pared 2 bases from V and 9 bases from J, leaving 5 bases between.

The J gene is TRBJ1-1, the V gene TRBV20-1, with D possibly being TRBD1 (6 bases). Trimming took off 4 bases at V and 5 bases at J, with 20 bases between the two ends. The CDR3 contains 15 residues. Germline values: CDR1 DFQATT, CDR2 SNEGSKA (reference sequence). The CDR3 DNA reads as TGCAGTGCTACCCCAAATGTGCAGGGGACAACTGAAGCTTTCTTT. It encodes CSATPNVQGTTEAFF.

The sample holds many counts of this clonotype. V usage is TRBV20-1 and J usage is TRBJ1-2, with unresolved D. CDR3 size: 14 residues. CDR1 is DFQATT, CDR2 SNEGSKA, per germline (reference sequence). V lost 2 bases to trimming and J lost 4 bases, with 14 bases between them. CDR3 nucleotide sequence: TGCAGTGCTAGATTTGCCCAGAACGTCTATGGCTACACCTTC. Its protein product is CSARFAQNVYGYTF.

The CDR3 DNA reads as TGTGCCATCAGTGAATCCGGGATGGGTGAAAAACTGTTTTTT. This encodes CAISESGMGEKLFF. The V and J genes are TRBV10-3 and TRBJ1-4; D remains unclear. Germline V lookup: CDR1 ENHRY, CDR2 SYGVKD. The germline V and J ends were trimmed by 3 bases and 7 bases, with 12 bases remaining between them. CDR3 size: 14 residues.

This clonotype has at least ten counts. The chain links TRBV5-1 to TRBJ2-5; weak D call: TRBD1 (6 bases). This CDR3 region has 14 residues. Looked up from germline, CDR1 is SGHRS and CDR2 is YFSETQ. Between the trimmed V and J ends, which lost 2 bases and 3 bases, there was a span of 11 bases. The CDR3 loop reads CASSLQGLKETQYF. The CDR3 region has the DNA TGCGCCAGCAGCTTACAGGGATTGAAAGAGACCCAGTACTTC.

About this clonotype: This sequence may be a read error, since a much larger clone differs from it by one base. The rearrangement joins TRBV29-1 to TRBJ2-3; 9 bases line up with TRBD2. Germline CDR1 and CDR2: SQVTM and ANQGSEA. This CDR3 region has 16 residues. In nucleotides, the CDR3 is TGCAGCGTTGAATTTGCTGGTGCGGGGGGGTCAGATGCGCAGTATTTT. It translates to CSVEFAGAGGSDAQYF.

This clonotype was seen many times. The chain couples TRBV9 to TRBJ2-3, with 10 nucleotides matching TRBD2. CDR1 is SGDLS and CDR2 is YYNGEE in the germline V gene. The CDR3 extends over 16 amino acids. The J segment lost 1 base and the V segment lost 2 bases, leaving 4 bases of the junction unmatched. CDR3 sequence (DNA): TGTGCCAGCAGCGTCTCTAGCGGGGGCCGCACAGATACGCAGTATTTT. Protein product: CASSVSSGGRTDTQYF. Supplemented by reference TRBV9 and TRBJ2-3, the full variable domain reads DSGVTQTPKHLITATGQRVTLRCSPRSGDLSVYWYQQSLDQGLQFLIQYYNGEERAKGNILERFSAQQFPDLHSELNLSSLELGDSALYFCASSVSSGGRTDTQYFGPGTRLTVL.

This clonotype was recorded many times. V and J are TRBV28 and TRBJ2-1; 7 bases line up with TRBD2. CDR1 MDHEN and CDR2 SYDVKM come from the germline V gene. There are 16 residues in the CDR3. Unmatched junction bases numbered 9, after V lost 2 bases and J lost 5 bases. In nucleotides, the CDR3 is TGTGCCAGCAGTTTAGTAGGTTTGGGAGGGAACAATGAGCAGTTCTTC. It specifies CASSLVGLGGNNEQFF.

At least ten counts were recorded for this clonotype. This chain uses TRBV5-1 with TRBJ2-3; D not resolved. Germline CDR1 reads SGHRS; CDR2 reads YFSETQ. V lost 4 bases and J 8 bases, leaving 14 bases between the germline ends. The CDR3 is made up of 13 amino acids. The CDR3 loop reads CASSVSIEATQYF. The CDR3 DNA follows: TGCGCCAGCAGCGTATCCATAGAGGCTACGCAGTATTTT.

This clonotype was seen repeatedly, ten times or more. The rearrangement joins TRBV11-2 to TRBJ1-5; 8 bases are a match to TRBD1. The CDR3 consists of 17 residues. V dropped 6 bases and J dropped 2; count of bases not matched to a gene: 12. CDR1 SGHAT and CDR2 FQNNGV come from the germline V gene. The CDR3: CASSFRPGQDGNQPQHF. CDR3 in DNA: TGTGCCAGCAGTTTTAGACCGGGACAGGATGGCAATCAGCCCCAGCATTTT.

This clonotype was picked up many times. CDR3 sequence (DNA): TGCGCCAGCAGCTTGGATGGGAGCTCTGGAAACACCATATATTTT. This sequence encodes CASSLDGSSGNTIYF. The V gene is TRBV5-1, the J gene TRBJ1-3; no clear D gene. V lost 0 bases to trimming and J lost 0 bases, with 7 bases between them. The CDR3 length is 15 residues. The V gene's germline CDR1 is SGHRS and CDR2 YFSETQ.

This clonotype was observed many times. The chain recombines TRBV12-3 or TRBV12-4 with TRBJ1-2, with 7 bases aligning to TRBD1. V was clipped by 1 base and J by 5 bases; unmatched bases: 10. The CDR3 totals 16 residues. Here the CDR3 reads CASSLEQGMLSYGYTF. CDR3 DNA sequence: TGTGCCAGCAGTTTAGAACAGGGGATGTTATCGTATGGCTACACCTTC.

Ten or more counts support this clonotype. The rearrangement joins TRBV5-1 to TRBJ2-1; tentative D call: TRBD1 (6 bases). In germline, CDR1 is SGHRS, CDR2 YFSETQ. CDR3 length: 14 amino acids. Trimming removed 6 bases at V and 4 bases at J, with 14 bases between. The CDR3, as DNA: TGCGCCAGCACCCCTTCGACAGGATACAATGAGCAGTTCTTC. It encodes CASTPSTGYNEQFF.

This clonotype was seen repeatedly, ten times or more. V usage is TRBV29-1 and J usage is TRBJ2-2; the match to TRBD1 covers 8 bases. The CDR3 covers 15 residues. CDR1 and CDR2 from the germline V gene are SQVTM and ANQGSEA. The ends lost 6 bases at V and 5 bases at J; junction bases unmatched: 11. The CDR3 is CSVKGAGQGTGELFF. Here the CDR3 DNA reads TGCAGCGTCAAGGGGGCCGGACAGGGAACCGGGGAGCTGTTTTTT.

Details on this clonotype: This sequence may be a read error, since a much larger clone differs from it by one base. The CDR3 here is CASSPEGASEQFF. Here the CDR3 DNA reads TGTGCCAGCAGCCCGGAGGGTGCCAGTGAGCAGTTCTTC. The chain combines TRBV6-9 with TRBJ2-1; TRBD2 might be the D (6 bases). Per the germline V gene, CDR1 is MNHGY and CDR2 is SVAAGI. The V end lost 6 bases, the J end lost 9 bases, and 15 bases lay between the germline ends. CDR3 size: 13 residues.

This clonotype appeared a few times. The V call is TRBV5-1, the J call TRBJ2-1, with D tentatively TRBD2 (6 bases). Germline CDR1 SGHRS, CDR2 YFSETQ. This CDR3 is 15 amino acids long. V lost 0 bases to trimming and J lost 5 bases, with 12 bases between them. This chain's CDR3 is CASSLVSSVNNEQFF. The CDR3 DNA reads as TGCGCCAGCAGCTTGGTGTCTAGCGTAAACAATGAGCAGTTCTTC.